This T cell receptor beta chain was documented in a study of cytomegalovirus exposure and HLA in healthy donors. This clone was observed once. Its antigen is still unknown. PCR employed 60 Vbeta and 13 Jbeta primers. The table came from immunoSEQ multiplex PCR; TCRdb's copy has only in-frame clones and leaves some out. The data contain around 150,000 clones, about 88% of them singletons. Germline assignment: CDR1 SGHNT and CDR2 YYREEE (reference sequence). The ends lost 4 bases at V and 3 bases at J; junction bases unmatched: 4. This CDR3 is built from 16 residues. Study results and limitations: Further analysis, carried out later, found HLA-associated TCR beta chains more clonally expanded than equally common other chains.

The V call is TRBV5-4, the J call TRBJ2-3, with 14 bases matching TRBD2. The source of this sequence is a woman in her late teens or twenties in good health and CMV-seronegative. Sequencing used PBMCs. The CDR3 DNA sequence: TGTGCCAGCAGCACCGGACTAGCGGGGGGTACAGATACGCAGTATTTT. Encoded protein: CASSTGLAGGTDTQYF.